Ten or more counts support the clone carrying this T cell receptor beta chain. Its antigen is unknown. Each CDR3 protein gets one entry after TCRdb re-called the 5' RACE reads with MiXCR. The repertoire consists of 350,000 to 450,000 distinct CDR3 sequences, with 15% to 20% occurring once and the leading ten covering approximately 12%. This sample was included in a study of identical twins. J gave up 3 bases and V 2 bases, and 6 bases lay outside the gene matches. The CDR3 extends over 14 amino acids. Germline assignment: CDR1 DFQATT and CDR2 SNEGSKA (reference sequence). Study-level findings and limits: An excess of low generation probability was shown by twin-shared out-of-frame alpha sequences. Whereas memory repertoires showed no such difference, abundant cord blood beta clonotypes carried fewer insertions.

Sample: naive T cells sorted from blood. This clonotype was sampled from a man aged 50 to 59 in good health. The genes are TRBV20-1 and TRBJ2-7, with TRBD1 matching 8 bases. For the CDR3, the DNA is TGCAGTGCTAGAAGGACAGGGTCCCTCTACGAGCAGTACTTC. It is translated as CSARRTGSLYEQYF.